Presented here are 20 T cell receptor beta chains from one specimen sequenced in a study of CD8 T cells in Susac syndrome. It was with random hexamers that about 0.45 to 1 ug RNA was reverse transcribed. Each CDR3 protein gets one entry after TCRdb re-called the immunoSEQ multiplex PCR reads with MiXCR. The sample carries 100,000 to 150,000 distinct CDR3 sequences, approximately 93% recorded once. The source material was CD8+ T cells from PBMCs. The receptors here all came from a human donor with multiple sclerosis.

The rearrangement uses TRBV5-5 and TRBJ2-5, with TRBD1 identical over 7 bases. The CDR3 is made up of 16 amino acids. After removal of 1 base from V and 2 bases from J, the junction contained 8 bases not matched to a gene. CDR1 and CDR2 from the germline V gene are SGHKS and YYEKEE (reference sequence). The CDR3 protein is CASSLFSGGTQETQYF. The CDR3 DNA is TGTGCCAGCAGCTTGTTTTCAGGGGGAACACAAGAGACCCAGTACTTC.

This chain links TRBV20-1 with TRBJ2-1; 8 positions agree with TRBD2. The CDR3 is made up of 15 amino acids. Germline trimming cut 3 bases from V and 1 base from J; bases unmatched to any gene: 5. Per the germline V gene, CDR1 is DFQATT and CDR2 is SNEGSKA (reference sequence). The CDR3 DNA is TGCAGTGCTAGGAGACTAGCGCGATCCTACAATGAGCAGTTCTTC. This sequence encodes CSARRLARSYNEQFF.

This clonotype occurred a few times. The CDR3 region has the DNA TGTGCCAGCAGCTCACTAGGGACCAACGAGCAGTACGTC. This translates into CASSSLGTNEQYV. V usage is TRBV13 and J usage is TRBJ2-7, with D tentatively TRBD1 or TRBD2 (5 bases each). V was trimmed by 4 bases and J by 5 bases, leaving 12 bases between them. CDR3 length equals 13 residues. Per the germline V gene, CDR1 is PRHDT and CDR2 is FYEKMQ (reference sequence).

This chain links TRBV12-3 or TRBV12-4 with TRBJ2-4; 9 nucleotides agree with TRBD1. J was trimmed by 1 base and V by 5 bases; bases with no gene match: 3. The CDR3 has 15 residues. The CDR3 sequence: CASSRQGEAKNIQYF. CDR3 DNA sequence: TGTGCCAGCAGTCGACAGGGGGAGGCCAAAAACATTCAGTACTTC.

This clonotype was counted between two and nine times. The chain recombines TRBV12-3 or TRBV12-4 with TRBJ2-6; no firm D call. V lost 1 base to trimming and J lost 3 bases, with 1 base between them. The CDR3 covers 13 residues. CDR3 DNA: TGTGCCAGCAGTTTAGGTGGGGCCAACGTCCTGACTTTC. As protein: CASSLGGANVLTF.

The chain employs TRBV5-1 and TRBJ2-1; D perhaps matches TRBD1 (6 bases). Germline CDR1 and CDR2: SGHRS and YFSETQ. Trimming left V 4 bases short and J 9 bases short, with 8 bases between. The CDR3 is made up of 11 amino acids. CDR3 residues: CASSRGSEQFF. DNA of the CDR3: TGCGCCAGCAGCAGGGGGAGTGAGCAGTTCTTC.

V is TRBV28 and J is TRBJ2-3; 8 bases map to TRBD2. Germline CDR1 MDHEN, CDR2 SYDVKM. The CDR3 runs to 16 residues. J lost 0 bases, V lost 4 bases, and 6 bases had no gene match. The DNA for the CDR3 is TGTGCCAGCAGTTCGTATAGCGGGATAAGCACAGATACGCAGTATTTT. Translating it yields CASSSYSGISTDTQYF.

The chain carries TRBV11-2 and TRBJ2-4, with D perhaps TRBD1 (6 bases). Per germline, CDR1 SGHAT and CDR2 FQNNGV. V was clipped by 5 bases and J by 1 base, with 15 bases between them. The length of the CDR3 is 16 residues. CDR3 loop: CASSDYGQLAKNIQYF. The CDR3 DNA is TGTGCCAGCAGCGACTATGGACAGTTGGCCAAAAACATTCAGTACTTC. Full variable domain (missing parts from reference TRBV11-2 and TRBJ2-4): EAGVAQSPRYKIIEKRQSVAFWCNPISGHATLYWYQQILGQGPKLLIQFQNNGVVDDSQLPKDRFSAERLKGVDSTLKIQPAKLEDSAVYLCASSDYGQLAKNIQYFGAGTRLSVL.

The V and J genes are TRBV29-1 and TRBJ2-1, with D possibly being TRBD1 or TRBD2 (5 bases each). The CDR3 is made up of 11 amino acids. Germline CDR1 SQVTM, CDR2 ANQGSEA. Trimming shortened V by 5 bases and J by 9 bases, and 11 bases separated the two germline ends. CDR3 loop: CSVLRDGEQFF. The CDR3 DNA is TGCAGCGTTCTCAGGGACGGTGAGCAGTTCTTC.

The chain carries TRBV9 and TRBJ1-5, with D possibly matching TRBD1 (5 bases). V lost 4 bases to trimming and J lost 4 bases, with 12 bases between them. Germline values: CDR1 SGDLS, CDR2 YYNGEE. The CDR3 length is 14 residues. CDR3 sequence: CASSSGTTNQPQHF. CDR3 coding DNA: TGTGCCAGCAGCTCCGGGACTACTAATCAGCCCCAGCATTTT.

The chain joins TRBV27 to TRBJ2-7, with 10 bases matching TRBD1. This CDR3 is 14 amino acids long. Trimming at V came to 6 bases and at J to 5 bases, leaving 7 bases not matched to a gene. Germline-derived CDR1 and CDR2 are MNHEY and SMNVEV (reference sequence). DNA of the CDR3: TGTGCCAGCAGCCTAGGACAGGGGGTCGACGAGCAGTACTTC. Protein sequence: CASSLGQGVDEQYF.

This clonotype has just one count. This sequence joins TRBV23-1 and TRBJ2-1; either TRBD1 or TRBD2 may supply D (5 bases each). TRBV23-1 is an open reading frame whose function is uncertain. With 4 bases removed from V and 5 bases from J, the gap between germline ends came to 12 bases. CDR3 length equals 14 residues. In nucleotides, the CDR3 is TGCGCCAGCAGTCCACGAGGGGACCACAATGAGCAGTTCTTC. Translation: CASSPRGDHNEQFF.

The J gene is TRBJ1-1, the V gene TRBV19, with D perhaps matching TRBD1 (5 bases). Germline lookup yields CDR1 LNHDA and CDR2 SQIVND (reference sequence). Trimming removed 6 bases from V and 6 bases from J, with 8 bases in between. The CDR3 extends over 11 amino acids. The CDR3 region is CASRGTAEAFF. CDR3 sequence (DNA): TGTGCCAGTAGAGGGACGGCTGAAGCTTTCTTT.

The chain couples TRBV9 to TRBJ1-2, with 11 bases lining up with TRBD1. Germline lookup yields CDR1 SGDLS and CDR2 YYNGEE. This CDR3 spans 15 amino acids. Losses at the gene ends were 0 bases for V and 7 bases for J; bases not matched to a gene: 5. The CDR3 coding sequence is TGTGCCAGCAGCGTAGGAGGACAGGGGGCAAGTGGCTACACCTTC. The encoded protein is CASSVGGQGASGYTF.

This clonotype was seen only once. The chain employs TRBV3-1 and TRBJ2-3; D remains ambiguous. CDR3 length equals 13 residues. Germline CDR1 is LGHDT and CDR2 is YNNKEL (reference sequence). V shed 0 bases and J shed 3 bases, with 4 bases lying between them. The CDR3 here is CASSQDGTDTQYF. The CDR3 DNA reads TGTGCCAGCAGCCAAGATGGGACAGATACGCAGTATTTT.

This clonotype appeared a single time. This chain joins TRBV7-9 and TRBJ2-1, with a possible D match to TRBD2 (5 bases). CDR3 length: 12 residues. Per germline, CDR1 SEHNR and CDR2 FQNEAQ (reference sequence). V lost 0 bases and J 8 bases, leaving 5 bases between the germline ends. The CDR3 nucleotides are TGTGCCAGCAGCTTAGCTAGCGATGAGCAGTTCTTC. It codes for CASSLASDEQFF.

The rearrangement uses TRBV7-6 and TRBJ1-5; 11 nucleotides line up with TRBD1. J gave up 7 bases and V 5 bases, and 7 bases lay outside the gene matches. CDR1 and CDR2 from the germline V gene are SGHVS and FNYEAQ. CDR3 length equals 15 residues. The CDR3 DNA sequence: TGTGCCAGCAGCCTGGACAGGGGGCTTGAGCAGCCCCAGCATTTT. Protein product: CASSLDRGLEQPQHF. The full variable domain, with the rest looked up from reference TRBV7-6 and TRBJ1-5, is GAGVSQSPRYKVTKRGQDVALRCDPISGHVSLYWYRQALGQGPEFLTYFNYEAQQDKSGLPNDRFSAERPEGSISTLTIQRTEQRDSAMYRCASSLDRGLEQPQHFGDGTRLSIL.

In this sample, this clonotype turned up once. The chain recombines TRBV25-1 with TRBJ1-3; D ambiguous. Germline assignment: CDR1 MGHDK and CDR2 SYGVNS. With 11 bases removed from V and 0 bases from J, the gap between germline ends came to 11 bases. The CDR3 has 13 residues. Here the CDR3 reads CAAQSSSGNTIYF. CDR3 nucleotides: TGTGCCGCACAGTCTTCCTCTGGAAACACCATATATTTT.

The V call is TRBV5-1, the J call TRBJ1-2; D unclear. The CDR3 sequence is 15 residues long. Trimming cost V 0 bases and J 6 bases, with 15 bases left between them. Germline V CDR1 and CDR2: SGHRS, YFSETQ. The CDR3 loop is CASSLDTVDRDGYTF. CDR3 sequence (DNA): TGCGCCAGCAGCTTGGACACCGTGGACCGAGATGGCTACACCTTC. The full variable domain, with the rest looked up from reference TRBV5-1 and TRBJ1-2, is KAGVTQTPRYLIKTRGQQVTLSCSPISGHRSVSWYQQTPGQGLQFLFEYFSETQRNKGNFPGRFSGRQFSNSRSEMNVSTLELGDSALYLCASSLDTVDRDGYTFGSGTRLTVV.

This chain connects TRBV12-3 or TRBV12-4 to TRBJ2-1; D is undetermined. This CDR3 spans 15 amino acids. V was trimmed by 4 bases and J by 6 bases, leaving 16 bases between them. The CDR3 here is CASSYTERSGNEQFF. Written as DNA, the CDR3 is TGTGCCAGCAGTTATACAGAACGTTCGGGCAATGAGCAGTTCTTC.